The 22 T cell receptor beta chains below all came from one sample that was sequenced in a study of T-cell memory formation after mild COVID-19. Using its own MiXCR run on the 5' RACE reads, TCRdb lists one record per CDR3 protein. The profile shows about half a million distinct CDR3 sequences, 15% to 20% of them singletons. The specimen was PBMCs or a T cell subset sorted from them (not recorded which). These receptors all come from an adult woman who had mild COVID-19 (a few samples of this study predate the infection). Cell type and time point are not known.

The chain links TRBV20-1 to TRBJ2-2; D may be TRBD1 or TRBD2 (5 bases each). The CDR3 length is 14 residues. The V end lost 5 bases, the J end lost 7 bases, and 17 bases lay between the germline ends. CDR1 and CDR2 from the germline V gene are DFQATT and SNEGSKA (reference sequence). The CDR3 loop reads CSALNRGDLGELFF. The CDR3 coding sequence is TGCAGTGCTCTTAATAGGGGAGACCTCGGGGAGCTGTTTTTT.

This chain's CDR3 is CASSSRDYPSTDTQYF. For the CDR3, the DNA is TGTGCCAGCAGCAGCCGGGACTACCCTAGCACAGATACGCAGTATTTT. The chain is built from TRBV7-2 and TRBJ2-3; 7 positions match TRBD2. V shed 5 bases, J shed 0 bases, and the junction held 8 bases outside the gene matches. CDR1 and CDR2 from the germline V gene are SGHTA and FQGNSA. The CDR3 contains 16 residues.

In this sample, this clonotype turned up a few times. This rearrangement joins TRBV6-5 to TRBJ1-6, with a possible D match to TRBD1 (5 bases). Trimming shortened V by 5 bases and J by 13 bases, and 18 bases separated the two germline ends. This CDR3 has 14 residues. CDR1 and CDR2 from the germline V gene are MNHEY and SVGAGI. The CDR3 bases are TGTGCCAGCAGTCCCCACCTCGACAGTACCCCCCTCCACTTT. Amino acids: CASSPHLDSTPLHF.

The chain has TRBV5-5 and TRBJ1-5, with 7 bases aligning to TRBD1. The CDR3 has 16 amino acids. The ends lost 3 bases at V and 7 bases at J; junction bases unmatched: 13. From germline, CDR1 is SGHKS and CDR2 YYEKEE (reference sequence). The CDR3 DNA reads TGTGCCAGCAGCTACAGCCCACGTAGGGGGCACCAGCCCCAGCATTTT. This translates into CASSYSPRRGHQPQHF.

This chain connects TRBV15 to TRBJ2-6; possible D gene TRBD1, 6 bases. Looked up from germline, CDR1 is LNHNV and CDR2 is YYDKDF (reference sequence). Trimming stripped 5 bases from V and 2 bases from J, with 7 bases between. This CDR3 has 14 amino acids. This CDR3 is CATSWTAGANVLTF. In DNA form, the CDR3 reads TGTGCCACCAGCTGGACAGCTGGGGCCAACGTCCTGACTTTC.

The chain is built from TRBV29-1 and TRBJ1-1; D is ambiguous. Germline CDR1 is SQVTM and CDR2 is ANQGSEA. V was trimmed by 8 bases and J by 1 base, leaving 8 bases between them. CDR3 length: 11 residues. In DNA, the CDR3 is TGCAGCTCCACGGAGAACACTGAAGCTTTCTTT. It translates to CSSTENTEAFF.

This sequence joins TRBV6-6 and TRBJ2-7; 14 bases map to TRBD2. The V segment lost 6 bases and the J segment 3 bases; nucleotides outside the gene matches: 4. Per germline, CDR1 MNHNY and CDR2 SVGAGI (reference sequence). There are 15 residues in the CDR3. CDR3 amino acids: CASSRGLAGGYEQYF. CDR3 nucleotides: TGTGCCAGCAGCCGCGGACTAGCGGGAGGCTACGAGCAGTACTTC.

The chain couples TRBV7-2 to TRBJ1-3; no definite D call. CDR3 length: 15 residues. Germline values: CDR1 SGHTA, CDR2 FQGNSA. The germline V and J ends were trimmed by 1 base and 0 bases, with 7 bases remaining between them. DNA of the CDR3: TGTGCCAGCAGCTTAGTGGGGTTCTCTGGAAACACCATATATTTT. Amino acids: CASSLVGFSGNTIYF.

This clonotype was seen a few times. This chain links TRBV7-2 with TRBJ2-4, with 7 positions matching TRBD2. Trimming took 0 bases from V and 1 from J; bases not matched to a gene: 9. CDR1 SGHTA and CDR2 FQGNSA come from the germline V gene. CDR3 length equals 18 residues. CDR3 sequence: CASSLARSGAGAKNIQYF. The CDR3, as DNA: TGTGCCAGCAGCTTAGCGCGGAGCGGAGCGGGGGCCAAAAACATTCAGTACTTC.

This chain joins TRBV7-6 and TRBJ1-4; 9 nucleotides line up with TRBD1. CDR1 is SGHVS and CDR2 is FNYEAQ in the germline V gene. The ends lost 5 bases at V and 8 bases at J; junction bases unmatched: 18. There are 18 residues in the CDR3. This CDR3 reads CASSPGTGSPRVREKLFF. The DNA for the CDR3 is TGTGCCAGCAGCCCCGGGACAGGGAGCCCCCGTGTGAGGGAAAAACTGTTTTTT. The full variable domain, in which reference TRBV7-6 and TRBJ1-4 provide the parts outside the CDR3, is GAGVSQSPRYKVTKRGQDVALRCDPISGHVSLYWYRQALGQGPEFLTYFNYEAQQDKSGLPNDRFSAERPEGSISTLTIQRTEQRDSAMYRCASSPGTGSPRVREKLFFGSGTQLSVL.

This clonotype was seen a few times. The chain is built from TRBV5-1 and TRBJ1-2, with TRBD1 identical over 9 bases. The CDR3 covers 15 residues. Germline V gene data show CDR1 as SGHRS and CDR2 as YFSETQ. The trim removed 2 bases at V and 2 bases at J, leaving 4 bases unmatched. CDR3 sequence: CASSFWDRANYGYTF. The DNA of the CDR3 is TGCGCCAGCAGCTTCTGGGACAGGGCAAACTATGGCTACACCTTC.

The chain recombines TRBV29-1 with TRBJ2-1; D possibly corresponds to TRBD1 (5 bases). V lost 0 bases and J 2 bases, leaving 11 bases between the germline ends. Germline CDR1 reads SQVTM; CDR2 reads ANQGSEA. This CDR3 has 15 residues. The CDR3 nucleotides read TGCAGCGTTGAAGAAGCCGGCAGGGCCTACAATGAGCAGTTCTTC. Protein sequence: CSVEEAGRAYNEQFF.

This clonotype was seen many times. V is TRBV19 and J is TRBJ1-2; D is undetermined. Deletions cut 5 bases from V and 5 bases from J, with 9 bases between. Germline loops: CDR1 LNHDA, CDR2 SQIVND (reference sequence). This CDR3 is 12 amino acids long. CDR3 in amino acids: CASSEGRYGYTF. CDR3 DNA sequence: TGTGCCAGTAGTGAAGGGAGGTATGGCTACACCTTC.

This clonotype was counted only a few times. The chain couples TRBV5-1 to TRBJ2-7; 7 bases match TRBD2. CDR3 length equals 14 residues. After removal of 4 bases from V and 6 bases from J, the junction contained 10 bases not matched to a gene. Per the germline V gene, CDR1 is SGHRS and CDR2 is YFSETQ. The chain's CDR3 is CASSPWGGSTEQYF. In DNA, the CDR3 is TGCGCCAGCAGCCCATGGGGCGGGAGTACCGAGCAGTACTTC.

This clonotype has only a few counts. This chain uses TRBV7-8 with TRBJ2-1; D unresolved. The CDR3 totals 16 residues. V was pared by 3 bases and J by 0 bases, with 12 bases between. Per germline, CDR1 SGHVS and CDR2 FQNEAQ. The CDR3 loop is CASSFYVRSSYNEQFF. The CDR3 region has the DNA TGTGCCAGCAGCTTCTATGTGCGGTCCTCCTACAATGAGCAGTTCTTC. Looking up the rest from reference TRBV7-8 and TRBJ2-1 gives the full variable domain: GAGVSQSPRYKVAKRGQDVALRCDPISGHVSLFWYQQALGQGPEFLTYFQNEAQLDKSGLPSDRFFAERPEGSVSTLKIQRTQQEDSAVYLCASSFYVRSSYNEQFFGPGTRLTVL.

The CDR3 bases are TGTGCCAGCAGCTTAACGGGCCTGACTAGCAATGAGCAGTTCTTC. It is translated as CASSLTGLTSNEQFF. The chain couples TRBV7-3 to TRBJ2-1; D possibly corresponds to TRBD2 (6 bases). Looked up from germline, CDR1 is SGHTA and CDR2 is FQGTGA. This CDR3 is built from 15 residues. With 0 bases removed from V and 6 bases from J, the gap between germline ends came to 12 bases.

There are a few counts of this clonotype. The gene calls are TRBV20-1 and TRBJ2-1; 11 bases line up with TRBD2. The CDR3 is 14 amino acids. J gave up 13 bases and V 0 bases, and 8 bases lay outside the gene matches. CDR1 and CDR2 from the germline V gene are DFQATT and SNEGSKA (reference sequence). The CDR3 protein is CSAREGSGRAYQFF. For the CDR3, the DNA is TGCAGTGCTAGAGAGGGTAGCGGGAGGGCCTACCAGTTCTTC.

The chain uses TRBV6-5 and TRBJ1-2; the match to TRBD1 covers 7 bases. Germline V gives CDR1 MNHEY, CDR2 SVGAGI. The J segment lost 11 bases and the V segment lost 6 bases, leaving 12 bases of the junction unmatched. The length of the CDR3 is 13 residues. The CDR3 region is CASRKDRVAGYTF. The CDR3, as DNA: TGTGCCAGCAGGAAAGACAGGGTTGCTGGATACACCTTC.

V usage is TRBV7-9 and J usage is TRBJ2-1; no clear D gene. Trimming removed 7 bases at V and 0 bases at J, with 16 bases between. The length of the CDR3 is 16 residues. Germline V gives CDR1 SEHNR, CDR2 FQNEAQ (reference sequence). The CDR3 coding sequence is TGTGCCAGCACCGGGCGGAATCAAAGCTCCTACAATGAGCAGTTCTTC. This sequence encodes CASTGRNQSSYNEQFF.

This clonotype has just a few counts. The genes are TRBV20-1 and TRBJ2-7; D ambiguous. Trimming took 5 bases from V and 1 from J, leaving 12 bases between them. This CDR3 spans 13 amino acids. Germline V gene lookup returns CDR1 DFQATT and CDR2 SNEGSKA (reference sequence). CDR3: CSAWKGSSYEQYF. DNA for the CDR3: TGCAGTGCTTGGAAAGGGTCTTCCTACGAGCAGTACTTC.

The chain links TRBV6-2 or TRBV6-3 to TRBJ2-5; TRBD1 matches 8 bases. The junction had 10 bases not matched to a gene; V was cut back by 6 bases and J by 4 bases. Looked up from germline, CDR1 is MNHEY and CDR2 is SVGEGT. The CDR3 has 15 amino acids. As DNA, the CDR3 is TGTGCCAGCAGACACAGGGGGTTACCAGGAGAGACCCAGTACTTC. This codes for CASRHRGLPGETQYF.

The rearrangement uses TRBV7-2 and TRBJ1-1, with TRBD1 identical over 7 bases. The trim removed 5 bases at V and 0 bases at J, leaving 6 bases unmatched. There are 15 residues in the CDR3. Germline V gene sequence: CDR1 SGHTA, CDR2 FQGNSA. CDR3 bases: TGTGCCAGCAGCCGGCCCGGGACAGTGAACACTGAAGCTTTCTTT. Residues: CASSRPGTVNTEAFF.